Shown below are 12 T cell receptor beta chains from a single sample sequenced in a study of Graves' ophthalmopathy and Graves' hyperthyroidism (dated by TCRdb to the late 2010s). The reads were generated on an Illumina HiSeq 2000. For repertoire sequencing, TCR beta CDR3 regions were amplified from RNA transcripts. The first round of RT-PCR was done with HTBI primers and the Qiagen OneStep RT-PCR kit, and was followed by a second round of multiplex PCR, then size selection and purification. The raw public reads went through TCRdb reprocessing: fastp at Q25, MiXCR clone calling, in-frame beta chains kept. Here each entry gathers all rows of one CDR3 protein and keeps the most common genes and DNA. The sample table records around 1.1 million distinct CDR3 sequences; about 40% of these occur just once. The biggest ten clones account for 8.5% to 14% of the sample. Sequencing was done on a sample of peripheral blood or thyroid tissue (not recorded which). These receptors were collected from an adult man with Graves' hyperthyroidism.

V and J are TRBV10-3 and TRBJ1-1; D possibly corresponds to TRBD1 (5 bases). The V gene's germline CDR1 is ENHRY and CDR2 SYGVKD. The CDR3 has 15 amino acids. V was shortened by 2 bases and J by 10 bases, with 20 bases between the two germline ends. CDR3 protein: CAISEKTSGNNVAFF. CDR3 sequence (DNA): TGTGCCATCAGTGAGAAAACCTCAGGGAACAATGTAGCTTTCTTT.

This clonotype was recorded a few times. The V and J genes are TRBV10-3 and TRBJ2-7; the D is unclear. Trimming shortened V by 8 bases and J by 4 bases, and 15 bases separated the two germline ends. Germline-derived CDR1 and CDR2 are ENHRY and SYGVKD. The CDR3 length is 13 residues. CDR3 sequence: CAIADKTAYEQYF. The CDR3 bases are TGTGCCATCGCCGACAAGACTGCGTACGAGCAGTACTTC.

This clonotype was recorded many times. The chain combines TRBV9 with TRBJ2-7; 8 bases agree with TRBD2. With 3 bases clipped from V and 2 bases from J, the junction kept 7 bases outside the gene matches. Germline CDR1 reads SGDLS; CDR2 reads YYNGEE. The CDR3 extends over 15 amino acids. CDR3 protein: CASSAGAGEAYEQYF. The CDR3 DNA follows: TGTGCCAGCAGCGCCGGAGCGGGAGAAGCCTACGAGCAGTACTTC.

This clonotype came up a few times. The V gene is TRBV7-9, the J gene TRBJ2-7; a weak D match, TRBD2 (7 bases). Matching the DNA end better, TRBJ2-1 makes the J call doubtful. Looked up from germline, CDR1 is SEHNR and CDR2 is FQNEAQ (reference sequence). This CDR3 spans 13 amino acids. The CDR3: CASSQGGGNEQFF. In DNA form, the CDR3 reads TGTGCCAGCAGCCAAGGGGGAGGGAACGAGCAGTTCTTC.

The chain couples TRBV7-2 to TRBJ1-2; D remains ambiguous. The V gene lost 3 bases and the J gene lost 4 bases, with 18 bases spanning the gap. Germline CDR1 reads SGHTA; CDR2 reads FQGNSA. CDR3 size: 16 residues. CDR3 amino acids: CASSLVATASTYGYTF. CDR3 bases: TGTGCCAGCAGCTTGGTCGCGACTGCGAGTACCTATGGCTACACCTTC.

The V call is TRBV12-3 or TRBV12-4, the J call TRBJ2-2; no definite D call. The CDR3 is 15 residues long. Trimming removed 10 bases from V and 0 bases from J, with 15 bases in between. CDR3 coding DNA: TGTGCCACCCAGCCCCTGACGGCGAACACCGGGGAGCTGTTTTTT. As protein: CATQPLTANTGELFF.

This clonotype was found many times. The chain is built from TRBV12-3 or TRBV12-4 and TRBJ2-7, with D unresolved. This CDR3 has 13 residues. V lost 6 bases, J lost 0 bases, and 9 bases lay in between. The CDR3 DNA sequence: TGTGCCAGCAGGCCCGCGAGCTCCTACGAGCAGTACTTC. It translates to CASRPASSYEQYF.

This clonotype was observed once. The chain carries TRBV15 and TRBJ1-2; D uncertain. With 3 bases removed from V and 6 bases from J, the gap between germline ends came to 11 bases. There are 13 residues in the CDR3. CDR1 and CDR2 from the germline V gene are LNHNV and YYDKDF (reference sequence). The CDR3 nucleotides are TGTGCCACCAGCAGTTTAGATGGGGATGGCTACACCTTC. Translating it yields CATSSLDGDGYTF.

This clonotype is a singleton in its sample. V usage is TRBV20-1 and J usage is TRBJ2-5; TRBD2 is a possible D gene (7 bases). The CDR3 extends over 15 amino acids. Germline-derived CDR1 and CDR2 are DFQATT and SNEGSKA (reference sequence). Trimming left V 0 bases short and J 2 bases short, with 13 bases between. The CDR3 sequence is CSAREEQGGQETQYF. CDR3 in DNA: TGCAGTGCTAGAGAGGAACAGGGAGGGCAAGAGACCCAGTACTTC.

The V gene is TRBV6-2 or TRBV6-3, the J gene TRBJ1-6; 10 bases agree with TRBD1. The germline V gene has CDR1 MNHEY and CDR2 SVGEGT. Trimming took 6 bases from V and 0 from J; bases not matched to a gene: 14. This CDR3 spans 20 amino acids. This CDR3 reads CASRRTGTGDTSSYNSPLHF. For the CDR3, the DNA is TGTGCCAGCAGAAGAACCGGGACAGGGGACACAAGCTCCTATAATTCACCCCTCCACTTT.

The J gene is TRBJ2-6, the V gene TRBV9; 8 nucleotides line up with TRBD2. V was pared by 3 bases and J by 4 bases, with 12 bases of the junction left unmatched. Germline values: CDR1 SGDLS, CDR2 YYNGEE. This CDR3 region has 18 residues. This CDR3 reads CASSGKRELNTGANVLTF. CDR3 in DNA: TGTGCCAGCAGCGGAAAGCGGGAGCTAAACACCGGGGCCAACGTCCTGACTTTC.

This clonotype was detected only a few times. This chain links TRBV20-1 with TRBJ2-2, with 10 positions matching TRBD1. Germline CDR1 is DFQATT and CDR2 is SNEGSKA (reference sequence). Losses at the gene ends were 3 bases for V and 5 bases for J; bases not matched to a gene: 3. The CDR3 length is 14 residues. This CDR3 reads CSARPGQGTGELFF. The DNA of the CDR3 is TGCAGTGCTAGGCCGGGACAGGGGACCGGGGAGCTGTTTTTT.